The 25 T cell receptor beta chains given below trace back to one sample, sequenced in a study of human T cells and chemical hapten exposure. Time point: healthy volunteer bleed at 2 weeks. The authors' total RNA extraction used unfractionated whole blood. In TCRdb, the RACE reads were re-called with MiXCR into one record per CDR3 protein. The sample contains about 46,000 distinct CDR3 sequences, approximately 4.7% of which appear only once. The sequencing sample was made of whole blood. The receptors were gathered from a female donor in good health. Some clones in this sample may be carry-over from other donors' samples.

The chain is built from TRBV2 and TRBJ2-2; D call uncertain. This CDR3 is built from 15 residues. V was clipped by 2 bases and J by 6 bases, with 13 bases between them. The germline V gene encodes CDR1 SNHLY and CDR2 FYNNEI. This CDR3 reads CASSESNWSAGELFF. CDR3 coding DNA: TGTGCCAGCAGTGAATCGAACTGGTCGGCCGGGGAGCTGTTTTTT.

In its sample, this clonotype was seen many times. V usage is TRBV6-6 and J usage is TRBJ2-5; 7 bases fit TRBD1. This CDR3 contains 13 residues. Trimming removed 6 bases from V and 9 bases from J; junction bases left unmatched: 10. Germline lookup yields CDR1 MNHNY and CDR2 SVGAGI (reference sequence). Here the CDR3 reads CASRGTASLSQYF. In nucleotides, the CDR3 is TGTGCCAGCAGAGGGACAGCTAGTTTGTCCCAGTACTTC.

This clonotype has ten or more counts. The J gene is TRBJ1-3, the V gene TRBV6-5; no reliable D call. The V gene's germline CDR1 is MNHEY and CDR2 SVGAGI. This CDR3 is built from 14 residues. The V end was cut by 5 bases, the J end by 0 bases, with 8 bases between. The CDR3 reads CASSNSYSGNTIYF. CDR3 nucleotide sequence: TGTGCCAGCAGTAATTCTTACTCTGGAAACACCATATATTTT.

This clonotype occurred many times. This chain uses TRBV3-1 with TRBJ2-3, with 7 bases that match TRBD1. Germline CDR1 and CDR2: LGHDT and YNNKEL (reference sequence). J lost 0 bases, V lost 3 bases, and 6 bases had no gene match. The length of the CDR3 is 16 residues. In DNA, the CDR3 is TGTGCCAGCAGCCACTGGGACAGAGCTAGCACAGATACGCAGTATTTT. Amino acids: CASSHWDRASTDTQYF.

There are many counts of this clonotype. V is TRBV7-2 and J is TRBJ2-1, with 9 bases aligning to TRBD2. Germline V lookup: CDR1 SGHTA, CDR2 FQGNSA. This CDR3 contains 14 residues. V shed 1 base and J 9 bases; nucleotides not matched to a gene: 4. CDR3 nucleotide sequence: TGTGCCAGCAGCTTAGTTAGCGGGGGTGGTGAGCAGTTCTTC. This sequence encodes CASSLVSGGGEQFF.

The chain is built from TRBV7-9 and TRBJ1-5; unclear D gene. V was trimmed by 4 bases and J by 5 bases, leaving 12 bases between them. The CDR3 runs 14 residues. In germline, CDR1 is SEHNR, CDR2 FQNEAQ (reference sequence). This CDR3 reads CASSSGLAYQPQHF. The CDR3 bases are TGTGCCAGCAGCTCGGGTCTGGCCTATCAGCCCCAGCATTTT.

In its sample, this clonotype was seen many times. The chain recombines TRBV7-8 with TRBJ2-1, with TRBD1 matching 11 bases. Germline CDR1 and CDR2: SGHVS and FQNEAQ. The CDR3 runs to 16 residues. J gave up 2 bases and V 5 bases, and 5 bases lay outside the gene matches. The DNA of the CDR3 is TGTGCCAGCAGCCGACCGGGACAGGGGGCCTACAATGAGCAGTTCTTC. Translated, it gives CASSRPGQGAYNEQFF.

This clonotype was seen a handful of times. J is TRBJ1-4 and V is TRBV28; D ambiguous. With 6 bases removed from V and 6 bases from J, the gap between germline ends came to 23 bases. The CDR3 extends over 17 amino acids. Germline CDR1 MDHEN, CDR2 SYDVKM. In nucleotides, the CDR3 is TGTGCCAGCAGAGGGCGACGGCGGGCGGGGAGGGATGAAAAACTGTTTTTT. Translation: CASRGRRRAGRDEKLFF. The full variable domain, its missing parts supplied by reference TRBV28 and TRBJ1-4, is DVKVTQSSRYLVKRTGEKVFLECVQDMDHENMFWYRQDPGLGLRLIYFSYDVKMKEKGDIPEGYSVSREKKERFSLILESASTNQTSMYLCASRGRRRAGRDEKLFFGSGTQLSVL.

Turning to this clonotype: A junction end diverges from the germline sequence, so it may reflect a read error. The chain joins TRBV5-1 to TRBJ1-4; TRBD1 aligns across 8 bases. The CDR3 runs to 15 residues. Per the germline V gene, CDR1 is SGHRS and CDR2 is YFSETQ. The CDR3 sequence: CDSSLDRATNEKLFF. CDR3 DNA sequence: TGCGACAGCAGCTTGGACAGGGCAACTAATGAAAAACTGTTTTTT.

This clonotype was picked up many times. This chain connects TRBV7-2 to TRBJ2-5, with TRBD1 identical over 7 bases. Germline CDR1 is SGHTA and CDR2 is FQGNSA. The junction had 13 bases not matched to a gene; V was cut back by 1 base and J by 2 bases. The CDR3 is 18 amino acids. The DNA of the CDR3 is TGTGCCAGCAGCTTAGACTACCCGGTGACAGGGTTACAAGAGACCCAGTACTTC. Protein product: CASSLDYPVTGLQETQYF.

This clonotype came up many times. This chain joins TRBV3-1 and TRBJ2-1; D ambiguous. With 3 bases removed from V and 0 bases from J, the gap between germline ends came to 6 bases. Germline CDR1 reads LGHDT; CDR2 reads YNNKEL (reference sequence). The CDR3 runs to 14 residues. The CDR3 region is CASSQQVSYNEQFF. For the CDR3, the DNA is TGTGCCAGCAGCCAGCAAGTCTCCTACAATGAGCAGTTCTTC.

The rearrangement uses TRBV6-1 and TRBJ1-1; D might be TRBD1 (5 bases). Trimming removed 4 bases at V and 5 bases at J, with 8 bases between. This CDR3 region has 12 residues. CDR1 and CDR2 (germline): MNHNS, SASEGT. The CDR3 DNA follows: TGTGCCAGCAGTGCCCAGGGTACTGAAGCTTTCTTT. Translating it yields CASSAQGTEAFF.

The sample holds a few counts of this clonotype. This sequence joins TRBV10-3 and TRBJ2-3, with D uncertain. The CDR3 runs to 11 residues. Germline V gene sequence: CDR1 ENHRY, CDR2 SYGVKD. The V end was cut by 10 bases, the J end by 4 bases, with 9 bases between. The DNA of the CDR3 is TGTGCCACCCGAAGGGCAGATACGCAGTATTTT. Encoded protein: CATRRADTQYF.

This clonotype was detected ten times or more. The chain carries TRBV29-1 and TRBJ2-5; the match to TRBD2 covers 13 bases. Germline V CDR1 and CDR2: SQVTM, ANQGSEA. The CDR3 totals 17 residues. V dropped 2 bases and J dropped 5; count of bases not matched to a gene: 11. DNA for the CDR3: TGCAGCGTTGAATCCCAACCGGGACTAGCGGGGTATGAGACCCAGTACTTC. Amino acids: CSVESQPGLAGYETQYF.

The V gene is TRBV12-3 or TRBV12-4, the J gene TRBJ2-1; 9 nucleotides agree with TRBD2. This CDR3 is 16 amino acids long. V trimming: 5 bases; J trimming: 7 bases; junction bases outside the gene matches: 12. CDR3 loop: CASSPLLAGGLNEQFF. Written as DNA, the CDR3 is TGTGCCAGCAGTCCCTTATTGGCGGGGGGGCTGAATGAGCAGTTCTTC.

In this sample, this clonotype turned up many times. The chain couples TRBV12-3 or TRBV12-4 to TRBJ1-5; a weak D match, TRBD1 (5 bases). This CDR3 comprises 15 residues. V was shortened by 5 bases and J by 0 bases, with 11 bases between the two germline ends. Written as DNA, the CDR3 is TGTGCCAGCAGTCGACGGGGGAATAGCAATCAGCCCCAGCATTTT. Its translation is CASSRRGNSNQPQHF.

This clonotype was seen many times. The V call is TRBV7-2, the J call TRBJ2-1; maybe TRBD2 (6 bases). This CDR3 is built from 13 residues. Germline CDR1 SGHTA, CDR2 FQGNSA. V was trimmed by 4 bases and J by 15 bases, leaving 19 bases between them. The CDR3 nucleotides read TGTGCCAGCAGCTCCGGCCCCCGCGGGCGGGGGTTCTTC. Its protein is CASSSGPRGRGFF.

This clonotype was found many times. The chain has TRBV27 and TRBJ2-7, with 8 bases identical to TRBD1. CDR1 and CDR2 (germline): MNHEY, SMNVEV (reference sequence). CDR3 length: 16 residues. V shed 6 bases and J 3 bases; nucleotides not matched to a gene: 13. In nucleotides, the CDR3 is TGTGCCAGCAGCCCCGAATTGGACAGGGAGGACTACGAGCAGTACTTC. This translates into CASSPELDREDYEQYF.

This clonotype showed up many times. The J gene is TRBJ2-1, the V gene TRBV6-6, with D perhaps matching TRBD2 (5 bases). The CDR3 length is 14 residues. Germline V lookup: CDR1 MNHNY, CDR2 SVGAGI (reference sequence). Trimming took off 0 bases at V and 4 bases at J, with 7 bases between the two ends. The CDR3 is CASSYSRVYNEQFF. The DNA of the CDR3 is TGTGCCAGCAGTTACTCGAGGGTTTACAATGAGCAGTTCTTC.

This clonotype occurred many times. The CDR3 loop is CSARVTGNQPQHF. CDR3 nucleotides: TGCAGTGCTAGAGTCACAGGGAATCAGCCCCAGCATTTT. The chain carries TRBV20-1 and TRBJ1-5; a possible D gene is TRBD1 (6 bases). Germline CDR1 DFQATT, CDR2 SNEGSKA (reference sequence). The CDR3 covers 13 residues. Trimming pared 1 base from V and 4 bases from J, leaving 8 bases between.

This clonotype was seen at least ten times. V gene TRBV7-2 combines with J gene TRBJ2-3; 7 bases align to TRBD1. Germline CDR1 SGHTA, CDR2 FQGNSA. The V gene end was trimmed by 9 bases and the J gene end by 3 bases; junction bases not matched to a gene: 6. The CDR3 runs 13 residues. The DNA for the CDR3 is TGTGCCAGTTCACAGGGGAATACAGATACGCAGTATTTT. Its protein is CASSQGNTDTQYF. The complete variable domain, with remaining parts taken from reference TRBV7-2 and TRBJ2-3, reads GAGVSQSPSNKVTEKGKDVELRCDPISGHTALYWYRQSLGQGLEFLIYFQGNSAPDKSGLPSDRFSAERTGGSVSTLTIQRTQQEDSAVYLCASSQGNTDTQYFGPGTRLTVL.

In its sample, this clonotype was seen many times. V is TRBV7-6 and J is TRBJ2-5; D gene uncertain. The CDR3 has 13 residues. The germline V gene has CDR1 SGHVS and CDR2 FNYEAQ. Trimming shortened V by 2 bases and J by 3 bases, and 7 bases separated the two germline ends. This CDR3 reads CASSLWSKETQYF. The CDR3 bases are TGTGCCAGCAGCTTATGGTCAAAAGAGACCCAGTACTTC.

The chain links TRBV6-2 or TRBV6-3 to TRBJ1-5; D not resolved. CDR3 length: 13 amino acids. V shed 6 bases and J shed 7 bases, with 13 bases lying between them. Germline V CDR1 and CDR2: MNHEY, SVGEGT. CDR3 in DNA: TGTGCCAGCAGCCCTTTTCAGCGACAGCCCCAGCATTTT. It codes for CASSPFQRQPQHF.

This clonotype was picked up many times. The V and J genes are TRBV18 and TRBJ1-6; D not resolved. Trimming removed 3 bases from V and 3 bases from J, with 9 bases in between. Germline V gives CDR1 KGHSH, CDR2 LQKENI. The CDR3 has 15 residues. CDR3: CASSPMQSYNSPLHF. The CDR3 DNA sequence: TGTGCCAGCTCACCTATGCAGAGCTATAATTCACCCCTCCACTTT.

Ten or more counts support this clonotype. V and J are TRBV19 and TRBJ2-3; a possible D gene is TRBD1 (6 bases). Germline V gene sequence: CDR1 LNHDA, CDR2 SQIVND (reference sequence). CDR3 length equals 15 residues. V was cut by 3 bases and J by 2 bases, with 12 bases left in between. In nucleotides, the CDR3 is TGTGCCAGTAGTATGAACAGGGATCCCACAGATACGCAGTATTTT. This codes for CASSMNRDPTDTQYF.